These 7 T cell receptor beta chains originate from one sample sequenced in a study of cytomegalovirus exposure and HLA in healthy donors. Vbeta (60) and Jbeta (13) primers were used in the PCR. Repertoires were generated with immunoSEQ multiplex PCR, while TCRdb's copy carries only in-frame clones and drops some. This sample has under 250,000 clones; about 80% occur once, and the top ten carry roughly 10%. The sequencing sample was made of PBMCs. Receptors were obtained from a woman aged 45 to 65 in good health and CMV-seropositive.

This chain joins TRBV7-7 and TRBJ2-1, with 8 bases that match TRBD1. This CDR3 contains 15 residues. Germline V lookup: CDR1 SSHAT, CDR2 FNYEAQ (reference sequence). V was clipped by 4 bases and J by 3 bases; unmatched bases: 5. This CDR3 is CASSSGQGGYNEQFF. The CDR3 coding sequence is TGTGCCAGCAGCTCTGGACAGGGTGGCTACAATGAGCAGTTCTTC.

CDR3 in amino acids: CASGSGGAEAGEQFF. In DNA, the CDR3 is TGTGCTAGTGGTAGTGGGGGGGCCGAAGCCGGTGAGCAGTTCTTC. This chain uses TRBV12-5 with TRBJ2-1, with TRBD2 as a possible D gene (7 bases). This CDR3 is built from 15 residues. The germline CDR1 and CDR2 sequences are LGHNT and FRNRAP. The ends were cut back, 5 bases at V and 9 bases at J, with 20 bases in the middle.

The chain recombines TRBV11-2 with TRBJ2-3, with TRBD2 identical over 9 bases. CDR3 length equals 18 residues. In germline, CDR1 is SGHAT, CDR2 FQNNGV. After removal of 1 base from V and 6 bases from J, the junction contained 14 bases not matched to a gene. The CDR3 DNA reads TGTGCCAGCAGCTTAGGCTCCCTGCGGGGGGGCTTTGGGGATACGCAGTATTTT. Its protein product is CASSLGSLRGGFGDTQYF.

This clone was seen more than once but under ten times. The chain is built from TRBV10-3 and TRBJ1-5; weak D call: TRBD1 (5 bases). Per the germline V gene, CDR1 is ENHRY and CDR2 is SYGVKD. Trimming left V 2 bases short and J 6 bases short, with 20 bases between. The CDR3 runs to 17 residues. The CDR3 nucleotides read TGTGCCATCAGTGAGGAGGGAGTGGGGGGTGGTCTTCAGCCCCAGCATTTT. It specifies CAISEEGVGGGLQPQHF.

The rearrangement uses TRBV5-1 and TRBJ1-4, with a tentative D call TRBD1 (6 bases). The germline V gene has CDR1 SGHRS and CDR2 YFSETQ. The V and J ends lost 2 bases and 8 bases respectively, with 13 bases between them. The CDR3 extends over 14 amino acids. DNA of the CDR3: TGCGCCAGCAGCTTAGGACAGAGCGAAGAAAAACTGTTTTTT. As protein: CASSLGQSEEKLFF.

The rearrangement links TRBV2 to TRBJ2-2; D remains ambiguous. Germline-derived CDR1 and CDR2 are SNHLY and FYNNEI. V lost 6 bases and J lost 3, with 11 bases in between. The CDR3 is made up of 14 amino acids. The CDR3 DNA is TGTGCCAGCAGACCCGAGGCCGACACCGGGGAGCTGTTTTTT. Translation gives CASRPEADTGELFF.

The V gene is TRBV5-1, the J gene TRBJ1-6; TRBD1 aligns across 8 bases. Germline lookup yields CDR1 SGHRS and CDR2 YFSETQ. Trimming at V came to 3 bases and at J to 10 bases, leaving 9 bases not matched to a gene. This CDR3 region has 15 residues. The chain's CDR3 is CASSSRTGIQSPLHF. CDR3 DNA sequence: TGCGCCAGCAGCTCTAGGACAGGGATACAATCACCCCTCCACTTT.